These T cell receptor beta chains were read from a single sample in a study of CD8 T cells in Susac syndrome. One entry per CDR3 protein results from TCRdb running MiXCR on the immunoSEQ multiplex PCR reads. The sample lists 300,000 to 350,000 distinct CDR3 sequences, about 92% occurring once. Specimen: CD4+ T cells from PBMCs. The source of these receptors is a human donor with multiple sclerosis. The CDR3 runs from the conserved cysteine through the conserved F or W. A D gene is named only where the DNA matches it firmly.

>.|TRBV12-3/TRBV12-4
CASSRPGGRRETQYF
>.|TRBV2
CASNRREYNSPLHF
>.|TRBV7-9
CASSLPPGTSPRTDTQYF
>.|TRBV20-1
CSARRSTEAFF
>.|TRBV30
CAWNLDRLISYNEQFF
>.|TRBV12-3/TRBV12-4
CASSRDFNYEQYF
>TRBD1|TRBV6-2/TRBV6-3
CASRGQNQPQHF
>.|TRBV20-1
CSAQGMNTEAFF
>.|TRBV7-9
CASSLATGSNTEAFF
>.|TRBV11-1
CASSLRPLTFSGVGSRANEQFF
>TRBD1|TRBV7-9
CASSTFRDRDHEQYF
>TRBD1|TRBV20-1
CSAGTGAIHGYTF
>TRBD1|TRBV7-8
CASSPRRDRTSREQYF
>TRBD2|TRBV2
CASISERGGGSSYEQYF
>TRBD2|TRBV20-1
CSATSGRLNEQYF
>TRBD1|TRBV7-2
CASSYRGTGGNYGYTF
>.|TRBV2
CASSDPARASYEQYF
>TRBD1|TRBV2
CASSFDRGNNEQFF
>.|TRBV3-1
CASSHLTGAYEQYF
>.|TRBV6-6
CASSYTGRVNEKLFF
>TRBD2|TRBV11-3
CASRLGAGETQYF
>.|TRBV12-5
CASGSKNEQFF
>TRBD1|TRBV4-2
CASSQEGTVIPEAFF
>.|TRBV10-3
CAISEVLGGSYNEQFF
>TRBD1|TRBV7-2
CASSPGQGAIEKLFF
>TRBD2|TRBV20-1
CSAISGGAGHEQFF
>.|TRBV5-1
CASSFAATSTDTQYF
>.|TRBV19
CASSDIYGYTF
>.|TRBV19
CASRRQSPSGNTIYF
>TRBD2|TRBV7-2
CASSLVGGRMFF
>TRBD1|TRBV7-2
CASRLTGDTGELFF
>TRBD2|TRBV20-1
CSARDVERGTGELFF
>TRBD1|TRBV7-9
CASSPRDRGTYEQYF
>TRBD1|TRBV24-1
CATSGDRGAGANVLTF
>.|TRBV6-1
CASRSTPGEALIDYTF
>.|TRBV12-3/TRBV12-4
CASSPRGLIRGYTF
>.|TRBV6-4
CASSTGGSNTQYF